This T cell receptor (beta chain) was captured by sequencing in a study of shared clonotypes between healthy human individuals. The germline V gene has CDR1 MGHDK and CDR2 SYGVNS. V lost 6 bases and J lost 3, with 4 bases in between. The CDR3 runs to 11 residues. Study outcomes and limitations: Sampling was confined to blood; repertoires within tissues likely differ.

Positive CCR7 selection of CD45RO-negative cells yielded the naive CD8 cells, and terminally differentiated effector memory CD45RA+ cells were excluded. Notes on this clone: No antigen is known for it.

Clones were sequenced by immunoSEQ multiplex PCR, and TCRdb holds only the in-frame ones, with some missing. This sample has approximately 1.9 million clones; roughly 93% occur once, and the top ten carry around 1.7%. Sequencing was carried out using naive CD8+ T cells from PBMCs. The chain combines TRBV25-1 with TRBJ2-3; the D is unclear. This TCR derives from a man aged 18 to 29 in good health. Some clones in this sample may be carry-over from other donors' samples. The CDR3 loop reads CASRGTDTQYF. The CDR3, as DNA: TGTGCCAGCAGGGGGACAGATACGCAGTATTTT.